What follows are 17 T cell receptor beta chains derived from one specimen sequenced in a study of T cell responses to AZD1222 COVID-19 vaccine. Clones were sequenced by immunoSEQ multiplex PCR, and TCRdb holds only the in-frame ones, with some missing. The sample yields about 99,000 clones, nearly 90% seen once. The sequencing here drew on peripheral blood, taken on day 0 of AZD1222 vaccination. These TCRs come from an adult in good health.

The J gene is TRBJ1-2, the V gene TRBV4-1; D gene uncertain. Looked up from germline, CDR1 is MGHRA and CDR2 is YSYEKL. V was pared by 0 bases and J by 1 base, with 9 bases between. The CDR3 length is 15 residues. The CDR3 reads CASSQDDVSNYGYTF. The CDR3 region has the DNA TGCGCCAGCAGCCAAGATGACGTTAGTAACTATGGCTACACCTTC.

The chain combines TRBV23-1 with TRBJ1-1; possibly TRBD1 for D (5 bases). TRBV23-1 is treated as an ORF (open reading frame) with a function not yet certain. This CDR3 comprises 14 residues. The germline V and J ends were trimmed by 2 bases and 1 base, with 8 bases remaining between them. The CDR3: CASSQPDRNTEAFF. The CDR3 nucleotides read TGCGCCAGCAGTCAACCTGACAGGAACACTGAAGCTTTCTTT.

The chain recombines TRBV15 with TRBJ2-5; 12 bases are shared with TRBD1. CDR1 LNHNV and CDR2 YYDKDF come from the germline V gene (reference sequence). The V segment lost 0 bases and the J segment 5 bases; nucleotides outside the gene matches: 4. The CDR3 is 16 residues long. The CDR3 bases are TGTGCCACCAGCAGAGATTCGGGGACAGGGGGCGAGACCCAGTACTTC. Protein sequence: CATSRDSGTGGETQYF.

The V gene is TRBV4-3, the J gene TRBJ2-1; D may be TRBD2 (7 bases). CDR3 length: 15 residues. Germline assignment: CDR1 LGHNA and CDR2 YSLEER. Trimming pared 4 bases from V and 7 bases from J, leaving 17 bases between. The CDR3 region is CASSPGTGRENEQFF. CDR3 sequence (DNA): TGCGCCAGCAGCCCTGGTACAGGGAGGGAAAATGAGCAGTTCTTC.

This clone has just a few counts. Here the CDR3 DNA reads TGTGCCAGCTGGGACAGCCTAGCCAAAAACATTCAGTACTTC. It is translated as CASWDSLAKNIQYF. The chain is built from TRBV6-5 and TRBJ2-4; 7 nucleotides match TRBD1. After removal of 8 bases from V and 0 bases from J, the junction contained 4 bases not matched to a gene. This CDR3 comprises 14 residues. Germline CDR1 and CDR2: MNHEY and SVGAGI.

This clone occurred a few times. This sequence joins TRBV6-1 and TRBJ1-6, with 7 bases fitting TRBD1. The V gene end was trimmed by 1 base and the J gene end by 7 bases; junction bases not matched to a gene: 7. Germline values: CDR1 MNHNS, CDR2 SASEGT. The CDR3 totals 16 residues. The CDR3 loop reads CASSEEGASNNSPLHF. CDR3 sequence (DNA): TGTGCCAGCAGTGAAGAGGGGGCTTCTAACAATTCACCCCTCCACTTT.

The chain recombines TRBV7-3 with TRBJ2-2; the match to TRBD2 covers 10 bases. This CDR3 contains 15 residues. The junction had 7 bases not matched to a gene; V was cut back by 5 bases and J by 7 bases. The germline V gene has CDR1 SGHTA and CDR2 FQGTGA. This chain's CDR3 is CASSPLAGGDGELFF. The CDR3 DNA is TGTGCCAGCAGCCCCTTAGCGGGAGGAGACGGGGAGCTGTTTTTT.

The gene calls are TRBV9 and TRBJ1-2; no definite D call. The germline V and J ends were trimmed by 4 bases and 5 bases, with 9 bases remaining between them. CDR1 is SGDLS, CDR2 YYNGEE, per germline. The CDR3 length is 12 residues. This CDR3 reads CASSRQSYGYTF. The CDR3 DNA reads as TGTGCCAGCAGCCGTCAGTCATATGGCTACACCTTC.

The chain combines TRBV21-1 with TRBJ1-1; TRBD1, the table's D call, lacks a check against the DNA. TRBV21-1 is a pseudogene locus. The CDR3 is 12 amino acids. CDR3 nucleotides: TGTGCCAGCAGCCCCCTGGACAGGGGAGCTTTCTTT. As protein: CASSPLDRGAFF.

The chain carries TRBV7-3 and TRBJ2-5; D might be TRBD1 or TRBD2, each matching 5 bases. Germline CDR1 and CDR2: SGHTA and FQGTGA. V lost 5 bases and J lost 4, with 11 bases in between. The CDR3 is made up of 13 amino acids. CDR3: CASSPGTAETQYF. In DNA, the CDR3 is TGTGCCAGCAGCCCGGGGACGGCAGAGACCCAGTACTTC. The whole variable domain, filled in from reference TRBV7-3 and TRBJ2-5, reads GAGVSQTPSNKVTEKGKYVELRCDPISGHTALYWYRQSLGQGPEFLIYFQGTGAADDSGLPNDRFFAVRPEGSVSTLKIQRTERGDSAVYLCASSPGTAETQYFGPGTRLLVL.

DNA of the CDR3: TGTGCCAGCAACGCACTAGCGGGGGGGACCGGGGAGCTGTTTTTT. Translation gives CASNALAGGTGELFF. The V gene is TRBV9, the J gene TRBJ2-2; 13 bases align to TRBD2. The germline V gene encodes CDR1 SGDLS and CDR2 YYNGEE. The CDR3 covers 15 residues. J lost 5 bases, V lost 6 bases, and 4 bases had no gene match.

This chain connects TRBV11-3 to TRBJ2-5, with a tentative D call TRBD2 (6 bases). Deletions cut 5 bases from V and 1 base from J, with 11 bases between. CDR1 and CDR2 from the germline V gene are SGHNT and YENEEA. The CDR3 is 14 residues long. CDR3 sequence reads: CASSLGGVQETQYF. The CDR3 nucleotides read TGTGCCAGCAGCCTGGGGGGAGTCCAAGAGACCCAGTACTTC.

This clone was recorded only once. This chain uses TRBV13 with TRBJ2-2; 7 bases are shared with TRBD2. Germline loops: CDR1 PRHDT, CDR2 FYEKMQ (reference sequence). The junction had 7 bases not matched to a gene; V was cut back by 2 bases and J by 4 bases. There are 16 residues in the CDR3. Here the CDR3 DNA reads TGTGCCAGCAGCTTAAAAGTTGGCGGGAGCACCGGGGAGCTGTTTTTT. This encodes CASSLKVGGSTGELFF.

This chain joins TRBV27 and TRBJ2-5, with D possibly matching TRBD1 (6 bases). CDR3 size: 14 residues. The germline gives CDR1 MNHEY, CDR2 SMNVEV (reference sequence). Trimming left V 2 bases short and J 4 bases short, with 11 bases between. The CDR3 here is CASSLTGTPETQYF. The CDR3 DNA reads TGTGCCAGCAGTTTAACCGGGACACCAGAGACCCAGTACTTC.

The chain couples TRBV3-1 (or the pseudogene TRBV3-2) to TRBJ1-5; D not resolved. Trimming pared 4 bases from V and 2 bases from J, leaving 9 bases between. The CDR3 covers 14 residues. Germline CDR1 and CDR2: LGHDT and YNNKEL (reference sequence). The CDR3 region has the DNA TGTGCCAGCAGCCCCCGGGGTGGCAATCAGCCCCAGCATTTT. It specifies CASSPRGGNQPQHF.

This chain connects TRBV9 to TRBJ1-4; D is ambiguous. Germline V gene lookup returns CDR1 SGDLS and CDR2 YYNGEE. V dropped 7 bases and J dropped 4 bases, with 11 bases sitting between them. The CDR3 totals 13 residues. For the CDR3, the DNA is TGTGCCAGCTCAATTGGGGATAATGAAAAACTGTTTTTT. Translating it yields CASSIGDNEKLFF. The whole variable domain, filled in from reference TRBV9 and TRBJ1-4, reads DSGVTQTPKHLITATGQRVTLRCSPRSGDLSVYWYQQSLDQGLQFLIQYYNGEERAKGNILERFSAQQFPDLHSELNLSSLELGDSALYFCASSIGDNEKLFFGSGTQLSVL.

V gene TRBV11-2 combines with J gene TRBJ1-2; TRBD1 might be the D (5 bases). Trimming took 5 bases from V and 0 from J, leaving 16 bases between them. Germline CDR1 is SGHAT and CDR2 is FQNNGV. CDR3 length equals 16 residues. Written as DNA, the CDR3 is TGTGCCAGCAGCCCCCTTGGGGCAGCAGCTAACTATGGCTACACCTTC. It encodes CASSPLGAAANYGYTF. The full variable domain, completed using reference TRBV11-2 and TRBJ1-2, is EAGVAQSPRYKIIEKRQSVAFWCNPISGHATLYWYQQILGQGPKLLIQFQNNGVVDDSQLPKDRFSAERLKGVDSTLKIQPAKLEDSAVYLCASSPLGAAANYGYTFGSGTRLTVV.